This T cell receptor (beta chain) comes out of a study of T-cell memory formation after mild COVID-19. Findings and limits, study-wide: Specificity for SARS-CoV-2 was not confirmed among the second-wave clones peaking on day 37.

TCRdb fed the 5' RACE reads into MiXCR, producing one record per CDR3 protein. Altogether roughly 280,000 distinct CDR3 sequences are present, about a sixth being singletons, with the ten largest covering over 20%. CDR3 size: 15 residues. Germline lookup yields CDR1 SQVTM and CDR2 ANQGSEA. The J segment lost 15 bases and the V segment lost 6 bases, leaving 22 bases of the junction unmatched. Turning to this clonotype: Its antigen is unidentified.

This rearrangement joins TRBV29-1 to TRBJ2-1, with 8 bases lining up with TRBD2. What was sequenced was PBMCs or a T cell subset sorted from them (not recorded which). The clonotype comes from a man in his late teens or twenties who had mild COVID-19 (a few samples of this study predate the infection). Cell type and time point are not known. CDR3 loop: CSVSGGSTGDSPRFF. The CDR3 nucleotides read TGCAGCGTCAGCGGGGGATCAACAGGAGACTCCCCGAGGTTCTTC.